This T cell receptor (beta chain) comes out of a study of somatic mutations in cytotoxic T cells in rheumatoid arthritis (dated by TCRdb to the late 2010s). In the study overall: Before any treatment started and right after they were diagnosed, patients gave peripheral blood samples (about 27 ml EDTA). Sorted V beta1+ cells also underwent TCRB sequencing, and some V beta antibody-stained T-cell populations were flow-sorted at nearly 100% purity on a FACSAria II or Sony SH800. The study asked whether expanded CD8+ T-cell clones in newly diagnosed, untreated rheumatoid arthritis carry somatic mutations, and used TCRB deep sequencing to characterize clonality. TCRB deep sequencing covered about 60 patients with rheumatoid arthritis along with around 20 healthy controls. Patients and controls did not essentially differ in median age, which was nearly identical between the groups. Paper-wide results and their limitations: There was no significant difference in CD8+ T-cell clonality between rheumatoid arthritis patients and age-matched healthy controls. In about an eighth of the roughly 65 patients, more than 20% of CD8+ cells belonged to the largest CD8+ clone, while several identical CD8+ TCRB sequences were shared between blood and synovial fluid. The expanded CD8+ clones had unknown antigen targets, and not appearing in virus-specific databases did not rule out that they were virus-specific. CD8+ clonality increased with age in patients (Spearman r ≈ 0.49) but not in healthy controls.

On this clone: The antigen it recognizes is unknown. The input lacks base qualities; no much larger clone sits a single base away.

Sequencing of TCRB CDR3 was done on genomic DNA with the immunoSEQ assay. Turning to the authors' computational methods: Published virus-specific TCRB sequences were compared with patient CD8+ clones larger than 1%, and only a few matches were found. Analyses were restricted to productive TCRB rearrangements. Clonality was calculated as a Shannon entropy-based productive clonality index, and a clone was defined by a unique TCRB CDR3 sequence. Repertoire overlap for a pair of samples was computed from each clone's template counts relative to total templates per sample. V-gene usage measured by flow cytometry correlated with TCRB sequencing V-gene usage, with a Spearman r of 0.6 to 0.65. Not all clones reach the TCRdb copy of this immuneACCESS table, which keeps in-frame sequences only. Checked studies attribute under half of the gap to unresolved V genes and leave the rest unexplained. V, J and clone size reflect that table, while D and trimming were determined from the DNA. Within this sample are fewer than 20,000 clones, with roughly four fifths of them counted one time only. The ten most abundant clones make up about a sixth of the sample.

CD4+ and CD8+ cells were isolated by positive magnetic bead selection on an AutoMACS, and purity was checked by flow cytometry. Clonal expansions were first screened by flow cytometry with a TCR V beta antibody panel, then characterized by TCRB deep sequencing of sorted CD8+ fractions. Peripheral blood mononuclear cells were obtained using density gradient separation with Ficoll-Paque PLUS. Nucleospin Tissue or Tissue XS kits were used to extract DNA from CD4-enriched, CD8-enriched or PBMC samples, and a Qubit 2.0 fluorometer was used for quantification. The sample comprised CD8+ T cells sorted from blood. This sequence originates from a woman aged 45-60 years with rheumatoid arthritis.

The sequenced DNA: TGTGCCAGCAGCCTCGCCGGGACAGCCAGTCTTCACTATGGCTACACCTTC. Its protein product is CASSLAGTASLHYGYTF. The sequence links TRBV7-9 to TRBJ1-2; 7 junctional bases match TRBD1. Germline trimming amounts to 5 bases on V and 3 bases on J, with 15 as the count of junction bases outside the gene matches. Reading from cysteine to phenylalanine, the CDR3 counts 17 amino acids. Only the CDR3 region is kept as DNA, spanning 51 bases read in frame from base 1. CDR1 and CDR2 (SEHNR, FQNEAQ) derive from the germline V gene (reference sequence).